Listed below are T cell receptor beta chains from one sample, sequenced in a study of technical replicates of blood from a handful of donors. Sequencing used immunoSEQ multiplex PCR; TCRdb keeps in-frame clones, though not all of them. Of more than 65,000 clones in the sample, roughly 96% were seen once. The source material was T cells isolated from PBMCs. These receptors originate from a human donor in good health. The CDR3 runs from the conserved cysteine through the conserved F or W. D genes are given only for firm matches. Some rows have no size entry. The others give once, few or many, or a class for an expanded clone.

-,TRBJ1-5,-,TRBV7-2,CASSLAGTQYQPQHF,TGTGCCAGCAGCTTGGCCGGGACACAGTATCAGCCCCAGCATTTT
-,TRBJ1-5,-,TRBV28,CASSLLADQPQHF,TGTGCCAGCAGTTTATTAGCGGATCAGCCCCAGCATTTT
-,TRBJ2-1,TRBD1,TRBV5-1,CASSLWTGRSYNEQFF,TGCGCCAGCAGCCTTTGGACAGGGCGTTCCTACAATGAGCAGTTCTTC
once,TRBJ2-1,-,TRBV10-3,CAISESIVSGNSYNEQFF,TGTGCCATCAGTGAGTCGATCGTATCGGGGAACTCCTACAATGAGCAGTTCTTC
-,TRBJ1-2,-,TRBV4-1,CASSQPGTGQSLYGYTF,TGCGCCAGCAGCCAACCAGGCACTGGACAGAGCCTCTATGGCTACACCTTC
-,TRBJ2-7,-,TRBV15,CATSRDRSSEQYF,TGTGCCACCAGCAGAGACCGCAGTTCCGAGCAGTACTTC
once,TRBJ2-3,-,TRBV27,CASSLRGQDTQYF,TGTGCCAGCAGTTTGAGGGGACAAGATACGCAGTATTTT
-,TRBJ2-1,TRBD2,TRBV7-3,CASSPGLAGGHEQFF,TGTGCCAGCAGCCCGGGACTAGCGGGGGGGCATGAGCAGTTCTTC
-,TRBJ1-1,-,TRBV6-5,CASRAPHDEAFF,TGTGCCAGCAGGGCCCCACATGATGAAGCTTTCTTT
-,TRBJ1-2,TRBD1,TRBV4-1,CASSQGWQGASYGYTF,TGCGCCAGCAGCCAAGGATGGCAGGGGGCCTCATATGGCTACACCTTC
-,TRBJ2-1,-,TRBV9,CASSVNSGNNEQFF,TGTGCCAGCAGCGTGAACTCAGGGAACAATGAGCAGTTCTTC
-,TRBJ2-7,TRBD2,TRBV5-4,CASSEGTRKDYEQYF,TGTGCCAGCAGCGAAGGGACTAGAAAAGACTACGAGCAGTACTTC
once,TRBJ2-3,-,TRBV6-4,CASRATSTDTQYF,TGTGCCAGCAGAGCAACTAGCACAGATACGCAGTATTTT
-,TRBJ2-1,TRBD2,TRBV2,CASRDLGLAGNYNEQFF,TGTGCCAGCAGAGACTTGGGACTAGCGGGAAACTACAATGAGCAGTTCTTC
once,TRBJ2-3,TRBD2,TRBV10-2,CASYRALAGGTDTQYF,TGCGCCAGTTACAGGGCCCTAGCGGGAGGGACAGATACGCAGTATTTT
-,TRBJ1-1,TRBD1,TRBV30,CAWGGGHGYTEAFF,TGTGCCTGGGGAGGGGGCCACGGCTACACTGAAGCTTTCTTT
-,TRBJ1-2,-,TRBV4-1,CASSQGGSHAF,TGCGCCAGCAGCCAAGGAGGATCACATGCCTTC
-,TRBJ2-2,TRBD2,TRBV6-5,CASSMTSGTGELFF,TGTGCCAGCAGTATGACTAGCGGCACCGGGGAGCTGTTTTTT
-,TRBJ2-5,-,TRBV4-2,CASSQDPSGGLVGGTQYF,TGTGCCAGCAGCCAAGACCCTTCAGGGGGACTAGTCGGTGGGACCCAGTACTTC
few,TRBJ1-2,-,TRBV7-9,CASARGGNYGYTF,TGTGCCAGCGCAAGAGGAGGAAACTATGGCTACACCTTC
-,TRBJ2-7,TRBD2,TRBV5-4,CASSLGLAGLEQYF,TGTGCCAGCAGCTTGGGACTAGCGGGCCTAGAGCAGTACTTC
-,TRBJ2-3,-,TRBV7-9,CASSTTQGNTDTQYF,TGTGCCAGCAGCACAACGCAGGGGAACACAGATACGCAGTATTTT
few,TRBJ1-1,TRBD1,TRBV5-6,CASSHYWDRKNTEAFF,TGTGCCAGCAGCCACTACTGGGACAGGAAGAACACTGAAGCTTTCTTT
-,TRBJ2-1,-,TRBV6-6,CASSPAGGAGSNEQFF,TGTGCCAGCAGCCCTGCCGGTGGGGCGGGGTCCAATGAGCAGTTCTTC
-,TRBJ2-7,-,TRBV7-2,CASSSRTTGAEQYF,TGTGCCAGCAGCTCTAGGACTACAGGGGCCGAGCAGTACTTC
-,TRBJ2-3,-,TRBV6-5,CASSSGTDTQYF,TGTGCCAGCAGCTCCGGCACAGATACGCAGTATTTT
once,TRBJ1-1,-,TRBV7-9,CASSLVGEGEAFF,TGTGCCAGCAGCTTAGTAGGGGAAGGTGAAGCTTTCTTT
-,TRBJ1-5,-,TRBV7-2,CASSLVLTSNQPQHF,TGTGCCAGCAGCTTAGTACTAACTTCGAATCAGCCCCAGCATTTT
once,TRBJ1-4,-,TRBV28,CATLPTNEKLFF,TGTGCCACTCTACCAACTAATGAAAAACTGTTTTTT
-,TRBJ1-1,-,TRBV4-1,CASSQEEPGLTEAFF,TGCGCCAGCAGCCAAGAGGAACCGGGACTTACTGAAGCTTTCTTT
-,TRBJ2-7,TRBD1,TRBV4-1,CASSHDRGGYEQYF,TGCGCCAGCAGCCACGACAGGGGGGGCTACGAGCAGTACTTC
-,TRBJ2-7,-,TRBV28,CASYGGLDYEQYF,TGTGCCAGCTATGGAGGCCTCGACTACGAGCAGTACTTC
-,TRBJ2-1,TRBD2,TRBV19,CASRTEAGGPRNEQFF,TGTGCCAGTAGGACCGAAGCGGGAGGGCCGAGGAATGAGCAGTTCTTC
-,TRBJ2-7,TRBD1,TRBV5-1,CASSPRDRKYEQYF,TGCGCCAGCAGCCCCCGGGACAGGAAATACGAGCAGTACTTC
-,TRBJ2-3,TRBD2,TRBV29-1,CSTLPSSSGGDTQYF,TGCAGCACTCTGCCAAGTAGTAGCGGGGGAGATACGCAGTATTTT
-,TRBJ2-5,-,TRBV11-2,CASSPARGRPQETQYF,TGTGCCAGCAGCCCGGCCAGAGGGCGGCCTCAAGAGACCCAGTACTTC
once,TRBJ1-4,-,TRBV11-2,CASSLGRGAEGRKLFF,TGTGCCAGCAGCTTAGGGCGGGGGGCCGAGGGGCGAAAACTGTTTTTT
-,TRBJ1-2,TRBD1,TRBV5-6,CASSLWDRGNYGYTF,TGTGCCAGCAGCTTGTGGGACAGGGGGAACTATGGCTACACCTTC
-,TRBJ1-2,TRBD1,TRBV29-1,CSVEGIEGARYGYTF,TGCAGCGTTGAGGGGATCGAGGGGGCGCGGTATGGCTACACCTTC
-,TRBJ2-3,-,TRBV6-5,CASNKRGWRDTQYF,TGTGCCAGCAACAAACGAGGCTGGCGGGATACGCAGTATTTT
-,TRBJ1-2,-,TRBV30,CAWIGGRTYGYTF,TGTGCCTGGATAGGGGGTCGAACCTATGGCTACACCTTC
-,TRBJ1-2,TRBD1,TRBV6-5,CASSYGGTGDYGYTF,TGTGCCAGCAGTTATGGAGGCACAGGGGACTATGGCTACACCTTC
-,TRBJ2-7,-,TRBV6-1,CASGLGGSYEQYF,TGTGCCAGTGGGCTGGGGGGTTCCTACGAGCAGTACTTC
-,TRBJ2-4,TRBD2,TRBV10-1,CASSEGTTIQYF,TGCGCCAGCAGTGAAGGGACTACGATTCAGTACTTC
once,TRBJ2-2,-,TRBV25-1,CASSFSVNTGELFF,TGTGCCAGCAGTTTTAGCGTCAACACCGGGGAGCTGTTTTTT
-,TRBJ2-4,TRBD1,TRBV6-5,CRQGDRVIIQYF,TGCCGACAGGGGGACAGGGTCATCATTCAGTACTTC
-,TRBJ2-3,TRBD1,TRBV28,CASSRTGSRSDTQYF,TGTGCCAGCAGTCGGACAGGGTCTAGATCAGATACGCAGTATTTT
-,TRBJ2-2,-,TRBV18,CASSPFRGAGNTGELFF,TGTGCCAGCTCACCGTTCAGGGGCGCTGGGAACACCGGGGAGCTGTTTTTT
-,TRBJ2-7,-,TRBV5-1,CASSPAGSSYEQYF,TGCGCCAGCAGCCCAGCCGGGTCCTCCTACGAGCAGTACTTC
once,TRBJ1-2,-,TRBV7-8,CASSLGVSNYGYTF,TGTGCCAGCAGCTTAGGGGTTAGCAACTATGGCTACACCTTC
-,TRBJ2-7,TRBD2,TRBV19,CASSIDYSLAGGRYEQYF,TGTGCCAGTAGTATAGATTACAGTCTGGCGGGAGGAAGGTACGAGCAGTACTTC
-,TRBJ2-2,TRBD2,TRBV7-9,CASSRTSGANTGELFF,TGTGCCAGCAGTCGGACTAGCGGGGCGAACACCGGGGAGCTGTTTTTT